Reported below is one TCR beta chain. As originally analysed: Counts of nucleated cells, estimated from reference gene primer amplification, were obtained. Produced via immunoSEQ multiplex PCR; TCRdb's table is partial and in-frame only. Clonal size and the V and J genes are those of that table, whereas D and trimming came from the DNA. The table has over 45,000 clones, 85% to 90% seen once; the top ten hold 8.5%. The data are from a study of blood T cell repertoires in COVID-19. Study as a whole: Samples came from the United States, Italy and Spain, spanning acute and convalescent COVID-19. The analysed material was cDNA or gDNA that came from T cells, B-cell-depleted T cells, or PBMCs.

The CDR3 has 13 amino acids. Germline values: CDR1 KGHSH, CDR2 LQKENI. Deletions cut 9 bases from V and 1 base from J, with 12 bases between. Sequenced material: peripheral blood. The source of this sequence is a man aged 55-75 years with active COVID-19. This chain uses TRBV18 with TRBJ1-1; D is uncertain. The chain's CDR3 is CASYFNWNTEAFF. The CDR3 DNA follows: TGTGCCAGTTACTTTAATTGGAACACTGAAGCTTTCTTT.